This T cell receptor (beta chain) was identified in a study of radiotherapy plus CTLA-4 blockade in lung cancer. Looking at the study overall: Disease control was seen in approximately 29% of patients, objective responses in more than 15%.

Focal radiation plus CTLA-4 blockade with ipilimumab was given to patients with chemo-refractory metastatic non-small-cell lung cancer. This CDR3 has 15 residues. The germline V and J ends were trimmed by 4 bases and 7 bases, with 15 bases remaining between them. Germline loops: CDR1 SGHRS, CDR2 YFSETQ. Libraries were prepared by immunoSEQ multiplex PCR; TCRdb keeps only in-frame clonotypes and omits some of them. The sample has around 15,000 clones; around three quarters are singletons. Study conclusions and caveats: TCR clones from tumors expanded in blood after radiotherapy plus ipilimumab. Reports identified early blood T cell clone dynamics, with interferon-beta, as the best response predictor.

Remarks on this clone: What it binds is not known.

This chain links TRBV5-1 with TRBJ1-6, with D maybe TRBD1 (6 bases). This TCR was recovered from a human donor with non-small cell lung cancer whose response to radiotherapy plus ipilimumab could not be evaluated. Sequencing was performed on peripheral blood, taken from a patient treated with radiotherapy plus ipilimumab. CDR3 sequence reads: CASSPDGGANSPLHF. CDR3 nucleotide sequence: TGCGCCAGCAGCCCAGACGGGGGGGCGAATTCACCCCTCCACTTT.